This TCR beta chain emerged from a study of T cell responses to AZD1222 COVID-19 vaccine listed by TCRdb under 2021. About the study as a whole: A total of 230 to 250 trial participants underwent TCR sequencing, of whom more than 200 had received two doses of AZD1222 and about 25 had received two doses of the MenACWY control vaccine. Enrollment into the trials was organized by age into subgroups of 18-55, 56-69 and 70-plus years, and those subgroups contained approximately 160, 26 and 62 TCR-sequenced participants, respectively. What the authors observed across the whole study: Conclusions about previously exposed vaccinees were limited because only six AZD1222 recipients were SARS-CoV-2 seropositive at baseline. Participants were mostly white British, with more females than males. The authors suggested clonal diversity may have been underestimated. Epitopes outside the regions mutated in the B.1.351 and B.1.1.7 variants were reportedly recognized by nearly half of the unique spike-specific TCRs. After two AZD1222 doses, spike-specific TCR breadth and depth were significantly higher than at day 0 and than in MenACWY recipients. The 56-69-year group was small, and its depth increase did not reach significance, likely because of low power. CD4 TCRs associated with the vaccine covered the entire spike protein, and the dominant responses were in regions 160-218 and 743-854. Because no day 14 peak-response samples were available, the repertoires could be characterized only after the peak T cell response.

The CDR3 regions of human TCRbeta chains were subjected to immunosequencing. The authors' pipeline ran thus. TCRs in the repertoires were compared against a reference library of SARS-CoV-2-specific TCRs that had been generated with the MIRA antigen-specificity platform. Breadth was defined as the fraction of unique TCRs that were SARS-CoV-2-associated, and depth was defined as the fraction of total T cells that were SARS-CoV-2-associated. Using the MIRA data, each spike-specific TCR was assigned both to the spike region to which the TCR was reactive and to a CD4 or CD8 class. Log10-transformed breadth and depth values were compared by one-way ANOVA with Sidak's multiple comparisons tests. TCRdb carries this immuneACCESS record with in-frame sequences only. Its versions omit some clonotypes, under half of them owing to an unresolved V gene in the studies checked, with the rest unexplained. V and J calls and clone size are as listed in that table; D and trimming were resolved from the DNA. This sample comprises around 84,000 clones, around nine tenths of them detected only once. The ten largest make up around 10% of the sample.

For CDR1 and CDR2, the germline V gene lists SGDLS and YYNGEE. Trimming costs V 0 bases and J 4 bases, and their ends lie 13 bases apart. Taken from cysteine to phenylalanine, the CDR3 has 15 residues. Kept here is only the CDR3 DNA, which spans 45 bases and is read in frame from base 1. A remark on this clone: Its antigen is unknown. No much larger clone is present one base from it, and per-base qualities are unavailable.

The time point label of this sample denotes: baseline before first vaccination. What this sample's treatment or condition label stands for: meningococcal conjugate vaccine given as trial control. Vaccinee samples came from UK trials COV001 and COV002, including a single-blind randomized controlled phase 2/3 trial of AZD1222 (ChAdOx1 nCoV-19) in healthy adults. For TCRbeta chain sequencing, PBMC samples from trial participants were taken at day 0 and at day 28 after the second dose. The specimen was peripheral blood, collected on day 0 of MenACWY control vaccination. The chain was built from TRBV9 and TRBJ1-1, and the D gene may be TRBD1, 6 bases matching. This receptor was identified in an adult in good health. CDR3 region: CASSVVSRGGTEAFF. The DNA is as follows: TGTGCCAGCAGCGTAGTTAGCAGGGGAGGCACTGAAGCTTTCTTT.